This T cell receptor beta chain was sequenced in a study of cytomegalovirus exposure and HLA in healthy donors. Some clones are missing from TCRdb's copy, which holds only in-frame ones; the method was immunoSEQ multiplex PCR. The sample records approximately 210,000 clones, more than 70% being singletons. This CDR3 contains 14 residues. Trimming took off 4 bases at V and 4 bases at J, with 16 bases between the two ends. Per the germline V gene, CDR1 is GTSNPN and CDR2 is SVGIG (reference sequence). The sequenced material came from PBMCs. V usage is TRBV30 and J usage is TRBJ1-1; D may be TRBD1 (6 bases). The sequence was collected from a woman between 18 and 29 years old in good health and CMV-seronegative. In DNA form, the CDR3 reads TGTGCCTGGAAGATCGGGGGGCCGGGCACTGAAGCTTTCTTT. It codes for CAWKIGGPGTEAFF.